This T cell receptor (beta chain) was retrieved from a study of blood T cell repertoires in COVID-19. The repertoire was sequenced with immunoSEQ multiplex PCR; TCRdb's copy has only in-frame clones and lacks some. The repertoire has around 150,000 clones, roughly 93% of them found once; the top ten carry approximately 2.2%. The clonotype originates from a man aged 18 to 30 with acute or convalescent COVID-19. The sequencing sample was made of peripheral blood.

The CDR3 nucleotides are TGTGCCAGCAGTTTAGGGGGCGGACTGAATGAAAAACTGTTTTTT. Translating it yields CASSLGGGLNEKLFF. This sequence joins TRBV28 and TRBJ1-4; D may be TRBD1 (6 bases). This CDR3 region has 15 residues. Per germline, CDR1 MDHEN and CDR2 SYDVKM. The ends were cut back, 2 bases at V and 5 bases at J, with 12 bases in the middle.